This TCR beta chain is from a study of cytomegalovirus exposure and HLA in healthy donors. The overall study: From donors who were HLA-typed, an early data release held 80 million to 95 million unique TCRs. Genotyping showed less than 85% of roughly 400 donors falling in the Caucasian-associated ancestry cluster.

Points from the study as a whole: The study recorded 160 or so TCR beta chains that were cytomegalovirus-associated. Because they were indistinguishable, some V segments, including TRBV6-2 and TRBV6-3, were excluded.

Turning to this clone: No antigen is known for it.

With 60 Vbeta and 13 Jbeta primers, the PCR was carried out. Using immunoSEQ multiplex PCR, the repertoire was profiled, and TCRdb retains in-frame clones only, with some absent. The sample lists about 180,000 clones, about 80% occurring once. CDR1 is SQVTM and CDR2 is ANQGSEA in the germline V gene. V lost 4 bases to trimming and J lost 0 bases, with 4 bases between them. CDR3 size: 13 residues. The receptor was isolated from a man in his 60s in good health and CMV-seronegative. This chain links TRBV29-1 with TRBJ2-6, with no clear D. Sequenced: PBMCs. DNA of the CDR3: TGCAGCGTTGCCAGCTCTGGGGCCAACGTCCTGACTTTC. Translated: CSVASSGANVLTF. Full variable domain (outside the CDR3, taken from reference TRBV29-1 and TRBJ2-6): SAVISQKPSRDICQRGTSLTIQCQVDSQVTMMFWYRQQPGQSLTLIATANQGSEATYESGFVIDKFPISRPNLTFSTLTVSNMSPEDSSIYLCSVASSGANVLTFGAGSRLTVL.